The 18 T cell receptor beta chains reported below all come from one sample, sequenced in a study of blood T cell repertoires in COVID-19 (dated by TCRdb to 2018 to 2021). To prepare the library, the immunoSEQ multiplex PCR assay was applied. TCRdb re-hosts the immuneACCESS table, in-frame sequences only. Its copies lack some clones; in the studies checked, an unresolved V gene accounts for under half of them, and the cause for the rest is not known. The sample table holds around 200,000 clones, of which 85% to 90% were seen once. About 1.6% of the sample is in the top ten clones. Sequences were obtained from peripheral blood. The source is a man in his late teens or twenties with active or convalescent COVID-19.

The chain joins TRBV30 to TRBJ1-1; D not certain. The CDR3 has 13 amino acids. V was pared by 0 bases and J by 1 base, with 6 bases between. In germline, CDR1 is GTSNPN, CDR2 SVGIG (reference sequence). CDR3 protein: CAWSVAENTEAFF. Here the CDR3 DNA reads TGTGCCTGGAGTGTAGCTGAGAACACTGAAGCTTTCTTT.

This clone appeared a single time. The V call is TRBV28, the J call TRBJ2-7; 8 nucleotides agree with TRBD1. Germline loops: CDR1 MDHEN, CDR2 SYDVKM. CDR3 length: 17 residues. The V gene end was trimmed by 5 bases and the J gene end by 3 bases; junction bases not matched to a gene: 15. CDR3 residues: CASSTQKTTGGVYEQYF. CDR3 DNA: TGTGCCAGCAGTACCCAGAAAACTACAGGGGGTGTCTACGAGCAGTACTTC. The full variable domain, in which reference TRBV28 and TRBJ2-7 provide the parts outside the CDR3, is DVKVTQSSRYLVKRTGEKVFLECVQDMDHENMFWYRQDPGLGLRLIYFSYDVKMKEKGDIPEGYSVSREKKERFSLILESASTNQTSMYLCASSTQKTTGGVYEQYFGPGTRLTVT.

This clone appeared once. The chain employs TRBV30 and TRBJ1-6, with a possible D match to TRBD1 (6 bases). Trimming took 8 bases from V and 10 from J, leaving 18 bases between them. The CDR3 runs to 13 residues. Germline V gives CDR1 GTSNPN, CDR2 SVGIG (reference sequence). The CDR3 DNA reads as TGTGCCGGAAGGACAGCCGGAAGGTCACCCCTCCACTTT. Amino acid sequence: CAGRTAGRSPLHF.

V usage is TRBV2 and J usage is TRBJ2-3; 9 positions match TRBD1. The trim removed 8 bases at V and 4 bases at J, leaving 13 bases unmatched. Germline V gives CDR1 SNHLY, CDR2 FYNNEI. CDR3 size: 16 residues. CDR3: CASQVLTGGDADTQYF. The CDR3 nucleotides are TGTGCCAGCCAAGTCTTGACAGGGGGAGACGCAGATACGCAGTATTTT.

The rearrangement joins TRBV7-9 to TRBJ1-5; D perhaps matches TRBD1 (5 bases). The V and J ends lost 2 bases and 6 bases respectively, with 11 bases between them. Germline-derived CDR1 and CDR2 are SEHNR and FQNEAQ (reference sequence). This CDR3 spans 14 amino acids. This chain's CDR3 is CASSLFARVQPQHF. In DNA form, the CDR3 reads TGTGCCAGCAGCTTATTCGCCAGGGTTCAGCCCCAGCATTTT. Complete variable domain (other parts from reference TRBV7-9 and TRBJ1-5): DTGVSQNPRHKITKRGQNVTFRCDPISEHNRLYWYRQTLGQGPEFLTYFQNEAQLEKSRLLSDRFSAERPKGSFSTLEIQRTEQGDSAMYLCASSLFARVQPQHFGDGTRLSIL.

V usage is TRBV5-5 and J usage is TRBJ2-1; D is uncertain. V lost 4 bases and J lost 5, with 16 bases in between. The CDR3 spans 15 residues. CDR1 and CDR2 from the germline V gene are SGHKS and YYEKEE (reference sequence). The CDR3 region is CASSPAAYLNNEQFF. The CDR3 DNA follows: TGTGCCAGCAGCCCGGCGGCTTACCTAAACAATGAGCAGTTCTTC.

The V and J genes are TRBV5-1 and TRBJ1-1, with D possibly matching TRBD1 (6 bases). CDR1 is SGHRS and CDR2 is YFSETQ in the germline V gene. The CDR3 extends over 14 amino acids. V lost 5 bases and J lost 6, with 17 bases in between. CDR3 protein: CASRWATGISEAFF. For the CDR3, the DNA is TGCGCCAGCAGGTGGGCCACAGGGATCTCTGAAGCTTTCTTT.

The chain combines TRBV5-1 with TRBJ1-2; 7 bases are shared with TRBD1. There are 13 residues in the CDR3. CDR1 is SGHRS, CDR2 YFSETQ, per germline. V dropped 0 bases and J dropped 7; count of bases not matched to a gene: 3. The CDR3 reads CASSLETGSGYTF. The CDR3 DNA reads TGCGCCAGCAGCTTGGAGACAGGGTCTGGCTACACCTTC.

The rearrangement joins TRBV5-8 to TRBJ2-3, with 7 bases fitting TRBD2. V dropped 4 bases and J dropped 3; count of bases not matched to a gene: 11. Per germline, CDR1 SGHTS and CDR2 YDEGEE. This CDR3 comprises 16 residues. CDR3 protein: CASSLEPGLPTDTQYF. The DNA of the CDR3 is TGTGCCAGCAGCCTGGAGCCGGGACTACCTACAGATACGCAGTATTTT.

CDR3 DNA: TGTGCCAGCAGCTTAACTAGCGGTACAGATACGCAGTATTTT. It specifies CASSLTSGTDTQYF. The gene calls are TRBV11-3 and TRBJ2-3, with TRBD2 matching 8 bases. V was pared by 2 bases and J by 3 bases, with 1 base of the junction left unmatched. The CDR3 has 14 residues. Germline V lookup: CDR1 SGHNT, CDR2 YENEEA.

The chain recombines TRBV7-2 with TRBJ2-5; D not resolved. Germline V gene data show CDR1 as SGHTA and CDR2 as FQGNSA. V lost 5 bases and J 5 bases, leaving 9 bases between the germline ends. The CDR3 runs to 12 residues. Written as DNA, the CDR3 is TGTGCCAGCAGCCTCATGGAGGAGACCCAGTACTTC. Translated: CASSLMEETQYF.

The chain links TRBV19 to TRBJ1-5, with TRBD1 as a possible D gene (6 bases). This CDR3 has 16 residues. Trimming took 6 bases from V and 1 from J, leaving 16 bases between them. The germline gives CDR1 LNHDA, CDR2 SQIVND (reference sequence). The CDR3 DNA follows: TGTGCCAGTAGGGGACGGGGGGCGCAAAGCAATCAGCCCCAGCATTTT. Translating it yields CASRGRGAQSNQPQHF.

The gene calls are TRBV5-1 and TRBJ1-1, with D unresolved. CDR3 size: 14 residues. Germline CDR1 SGHRS, CDR2 YFSETQ. V shed 1 base and J shed 3 bases, with 10 bases lying between them. In DNA form, the CDR3 reads TGCGCCAGCAGCTTGCGAACAGCCGACACTGAAGCTTTCTTT. This sequence encodes CASSLRTADTEAFF.

The chain has TRBV12-5 and TRBJ2-3, with D perhaps TRBD1 (6 bases). CDR1 LGHNT and CDR2 FRNRAP come from the germline V gene. V was trimmed by 6 bases and J by 6 bases, leaving 19 bases between them. The CDR3 is made up of 15 amino acids. The CDR3 DNA reads as TGTGCTAGTGGCTCCGGTGAGGGGGACCAGGATACGCAGTATTTT. This encodes CASGSGEGDQDTQYF.

The rearrangement joins TRBV6-1 to TRBJ1-5; 9 bases line up with TRBD1. Trimming at V came to 3 bases and at J to 7 bases, leaving 7 bases not matched to a gene. The CDR3 totals 15 residues. The germline gives CDR1 MNHNS, CDR2 SASEGT. In nucleotides, the CDR3 is TGTGCCAGCAGTGAGTTACAGGGGGCAGCGCAGCCCCAGCATTTT. Encoded protein: CASSELQGAAQPQHF.

The chain recombines TRBV27 with TRBJ2-1; possible D gene TRBD2, 5 bases. CDR3 length: 17 residues. Per the germline V gene, CDR1 is MNHEY and CDR2 is SMNVEV (reference sequence). Trimming pared 1 base from V and 0 bases from J, leaving 13 bases between. In DNA, the CDR3 is TGTGCCAGCAGTTTATTTTGGGAGCCGAGCTCCTACAATGAGCAGTTCTTC. Its translation is CASSLFWEPSSYNEQFF.

J is TRBJ2-7 and V is TRBV5-6, with 7 bases matching TRBD1. The V segment lost 3 bases and the J segment 2 bases; nucleotides outside the gene matches: 2. Looked up from germline, CDR1 is SGHDT and CDR2 is YYEEEE. The CDR3 has 13 residues. CDR3 coding DNA: TGTGCCAGCAGCTGGGGACAGCCCTACGAGCAGTACTTC. Amino acid sequence: CASSWGQPYEQYF.

The chain has TRBV29-1 and TRBJ2-7; D is perhaps TRBD1 (6 bases). V was pared by 4 bases and J by 4 bases, with 11 bases between. The CDR3 runs 12 residues. Germline CDR1 reads SQVTM; CDR2 reads ANQGSEA. For the CDR3, the DNA is TGCAGCGTTGCCCGAGGGGGTTACGAGCAGTACTTC. Translated: CSVARGGYEQYF.